The 21 T cell receptor beta chains below come from one sample, sequenced in a study of blood T cell repertoires in COVID-19 (dated by TCRdb to between 2020 and 2021). Receptor amplification or capture employed the immunoSEQ multiplex PCR assay. Sourced from immuneACCESS, this table was stored by TCRdb with only in-frame sequences that have V and J called. A share of the clones is absent; for the studies checked, an unresolved V gene accounts for under half, and the remainder has no known explanation. The sample table contains around 110,000 clones; only one count was recorded for 75% to 90% of them. Approximately 7.9% of the sample is held by the ten biggest clonotypes. Source material: peripheral blood. The receptors were sampled from a man between 70 and 80 years old with acute or convalescent COVID-19.

The rearrangement links TRBV28 to TRBJ1-1; the D gene is possibly TRBD1 (5 bases). CDR3 length: 16 residues. V shed 7 bases and J shed 5 bases, with 23 bases lying between them. Germline CDR1 MDHEN, CDR2 SYDVKM. The CDR3 coding sequence is TGTGCCAGCACCTTTAGGGGATGGCCGGGTAGGACTGAAGCTTTCTTT. It yields the protein CASTFRGWPGRTEAFF.

This chain links TRBV7-6 with TRBJ2-7; 9 nucleotides line up with TRBD1. This CDR3 region has 16 residues. Trimming at V came to 5 bases and at J to 2 bases, leaving 10 bases not matched to a gene. Germline CDR1 SGHVS, CDR2 FNYEAQ. The DNA of the CDR3 is TGTGCCAGCAGCCTCCAGGGGACAGGGTTCACCTACGAGCAGTACTTC. Protein: CASSLQGTGFTYEQYF.

The count of this clone is one. The chain is built from TRBV7-2 and TRBJ2-2; TRBD1 is a possible D gene (5 bases). This CDR3 has 13 residues. Germline CDR1 and CDR2: SGHTA and FQGNSA. The V and J ends lost 5 bases and 10 bases respectively, with 14 bases between them. The CDR3 here is CASSLRVQSELFF. In nucleotides, the CDR3 is TGTGCCAGCAGCCTCAGGGTCCAATCGGAGCTGTTTTTT.

The V call is TRBV25-1, the J call TRBJ2-5, with TRBD2 identical over 8 bases. Trimming cost V 1 base and J 5 bases; bases outside gene matches: 6. The CDR3 consists of 15 residues. Germline values: CDR1 MGHDK, CDR2 SYGVNS. CDR3 amino acids: CASSEFSGGWETQYF. CDR3 sequence (DNA): TGTGCCAGCAGTGAATTCTCGGGAGGGTGGGAGACCCAGTACTTC.

This rearrangement joins TRBV19 to TRBJ1-1; D might be TRBD1 (5 bases). In germline, CDR1 is LNHDA, CDR2 SQIVND (reference sequence). The CDR3 covers 14 residues. The V and J ends lost 7 bases and 1 base respectively, with 13 bases between them. The CDR3, as DNA: TGTGCCAGTATCAGGGCGTACTGGAACACTGAAGCTTTCTTT. It codes for CASIRAYWNTEAFF.

This clone occurred once. This chain connects TRBV5-6 to TRBJ2-3, with TRBD2 as a possible D gene (7 bases). Trimming pared 6 bases from V and 3 bases from J, leaving 20 bases between. The CDR3 is 16 amino acids. Germline-derived CDR1 and CDR2 are SGHDT and YYEEEE. The CDR3 loop reads CASTPAAGAITDTQYF. The CDR3 DNA follows: TGTGCCAGCACCCCCGCCGCGGGGGCGATTACAGATACGCAGTATTTT.

This chain joins TRBV18 and TRBJ1-1; D unclear. Germline V lookup: CDR1 KGHSH, CDR2 LQKENI. Trimming shortened V by 10 bases and J by 4 bases, and 16 bases separated the two germline ends. The CDR3 contains 13 residues. This CDR3 reads CATHDARGTEAFF. The CDR3 DNA reads as TGTGCCACCCACGATGCCAGAGGCACTGAAGCTTTCTTT.

The chain uses TRBV12-5 and TRBJ2-3; no clear D. This CDR3 spans 14 amino acids. Germline CDR1 reads LGHNT; CDR2 reads FRNRAP. With 7 bases removed from V and 0 bases from J, the gap between germline ends came to 11 bases. The CDR3 spells CASAPQTSTDTQYF. DNA of the CDR3: TGTGCTAGTGCCCCCCAAACTAGCACAGATACGCAGTATTTT.

CDR3 nucleotide sequence: TGCGCCAGCAGCTTGGCAGGGAGGACAACAGATACGCAGTATTTT. Translated: CASSLAGRTTDTQYF. This chain links TRBV5-1 with TRBJ2-3; a weak D match, TRBD2 (6 bases). The CDR3 has 15 amino acids. Trimming took off 0 bases at V and 3 bases at J, with 11 bases between the two ends. CDR1 and CDR2 from the germline V gene are SGHRS and YFSETQ. Variable domain in full (rest from reference TRBV5-1 and TRBJ2-3): KAGVTQTPRYLIKTRGQQVTLSCSPISGHRSVSWYQQTPGQGLQFLFEYFSETQRNKGNFPGRFSGRQFSNSRSEMNVSTLELGDSALYLCASSLAGRTTDTQYFGPGTRLTVL.

The chain recombines TRBV5-4 with TRBJ1-5, with 8 positions matching TRBD1. The CDR3 spans 16 residues. Germline lookup yields CDR1 SGHNT and CDR2 YYREEE (reference sequence). J lost 0 bases, V lost 1 base, and 3 bases had no gene match. The CDR3 DNA follows: TGTGCCAGCAGCTTGACAGGGGGTAATAGCAATCAGCCCCAGCATTTT. Translated, it gives CASSLTGGNSNQPQHF.

The chain combines TRBV5-1 with TRBJ1-1; 8 nucleotides agree with TRBD1. Trimming removed 0 bases from V and 6 bases from J; junction bases left unmatched: 1. The CDR3 is 13 residues long. CDR1 is SGHRS, CDR2 YFSETQ, per germline. In nucleotides, the CDR3 is TGCGCCAGCAGCTTGGACAGGGGGTCTGAAGCTTTCTTT. Its protein product is CASSLDRGSEAFF.

The V gene is TRBV5-1, the J gene TRBJ2-1; 9 bases agree with TRBD2. Trimming at V came to 0 bases and at J to 6 bases, leaving 10 bases not matched to a gene. The V gene's germline CDR1 is SGHRS and CDR2 YFSETQ. This CDR3 spans 17 amino acids. For the CDR3, the DNA is TGCGCCAGCAGCTTGGAAGTATTGGCGGGAGGGATCAATGAGCAGTTCTTC. Its protein is CASSLEVLAGGINEQFF.

This clone was observed a handful of times. The CDR3 sequence is CAWSSRGPYSNQPQHF. The CDR3 DNA reads TGTGCCTGGAGTTCCAGGGGACCCTATAGCAATCAGCCCCAGCATTTT. The V call is TRBV30, the J call TRBJ1-5; D perhaps matches TRBD1 (6 bases). CDR1 and CDR2 (germline): GTSNPN, SVGIG (reference sequence). Trimming left V 2 bases short and J 0 bases short, with 14 bases between. The CDR3 consists of 16 residues.

This chain joins TRBV6-5 and TRBJ1-1; D is unresolved. V was clipped by 2 bases and J by 1 base, with 11 bases between them. Germline loops: CDR1 MNHEY, CDR2 SVGAGI. The CDR3 is made up of 15 amino acids. As DNA, the CDR3 is TGTGCCAGCAGTTACCGAGGTCTGGCGAACACTGAAGCTTTCTTT. Protein: CASSYRGLANTEAFF.

The V gene is TRBV29-1, the J gene TRBJ2-1; 7 bases are shared with TRBD1. The V and J ends lost 4 bases and 3 bases, in that order; junction bases with no gene match: 3. The CDR3 has 13 residues. Germline V CDR1 and CDR2: SQVTM, ANQGSEA. The CDR3 sequence is CSVGTGVYNEQFF. Here the CDR3 DNA reads TGCAGCGTTGGTACAGGGGTCTACAATGAGCAGTTCTTC.

The chain links TRBV28 to TRBJ1-5; 9 bases agree with TRBD1. Germline values: CDR1 MDHEN, CDR2 SYDVKM. This CDR3 has 15 residues. V shed 6 bases, J shed 8 bases, and the junction held 11 bases outside the gene matches. The CDR3 protein is CASSSPGTGYEPQHF. Written as DNA, the CDR3 is TGTGCCAGCAGCTCACCCGGGACAGGGTATGAGCCCCAGCATTTT.

The V gene is TRBV28, the J gene TRBJ1-2; 9 bases match TRBD1. Germline CDR1 and CDR2: MDHEN and SYDVKM. V was pared by 5 bases and J by 8 bases, with 15 bases of the junction left unmatched. The CDR3 totals 16 residues. CDR3: CASSAPGQGILWGYTF. The CDR3 DNA reads as TGTGCCAGCAGTGCTCCGGGACAGGGTATTCTATGGGGCTACACCTTC.

This chain links TRBV29-1 with TRBJ1-2; D gene unclear. This CDR3 is 14 amino acids long. The germline V gene has CDR1 SQVTM and CDR2 ANQGSEA. The V end was cut by 4 bases, the J end by 6 bases, with 18 bases between. The CDR3 sequence is CSVAPVLLLNGYTF. CDR3 coding DNA: TGCAGCGTTGCTCCGGTCCTTCTCCTAAATGGCTACACCTTC.

The chain recombines TRBV5-1 with TRBJ1-2; 8 positions agree with TRBD1. Germline V gives CDR1 SGHRS, CDR2 YFSETQ. The CDR3 extends over 15 amino acids. V shed 0 bases, J shed 5 bases, and the junction held 6 bases outside the gene matches. The CDR3 nucleotides read TGCGCCAGCAGCTTGGGTGACAGGGGATTATATGGCTACACCTTC. Protein: CASSLGDRGLYGYTF.

This clone was found once. This chain connects TRBV5-4 to TRBJ2-1, with 7 bases matching TRBD2. Germline V gene data show CDR1 as SGHNT and CDR2 as YYREEE (reference sequence). Trimming removed 2 bases from V and 1 base from J; junction bases left unmatched: 9. The CDR3 has 17 amino acids. The chain's CDR3 is CASSLARGRGSYNEQFF. The CDR3 DNA follows: TGTGCCAGCAGCTTAGCTCGCGGGAGAGGGTCCTACAATGAGCAGTTCTTC.

The CDR3 is CASSLSQVSGANVLTF. Written as DNA, the CDR3 is TGCGCCAGCAGCTTATCACAGGTCTCTGGGGCCAACGTCCTGACTTTC. The chain employs TRBV5-1 and TRBJ2-6, with D tentatively TRBD1 (5 bases). Trimming took 2 bases from V and 0 from J, leaving 9 bases between them. The length of the CDR3 is 16 residues. From germline, CDR1 is SGHRS and CDR2 YFSETQ.